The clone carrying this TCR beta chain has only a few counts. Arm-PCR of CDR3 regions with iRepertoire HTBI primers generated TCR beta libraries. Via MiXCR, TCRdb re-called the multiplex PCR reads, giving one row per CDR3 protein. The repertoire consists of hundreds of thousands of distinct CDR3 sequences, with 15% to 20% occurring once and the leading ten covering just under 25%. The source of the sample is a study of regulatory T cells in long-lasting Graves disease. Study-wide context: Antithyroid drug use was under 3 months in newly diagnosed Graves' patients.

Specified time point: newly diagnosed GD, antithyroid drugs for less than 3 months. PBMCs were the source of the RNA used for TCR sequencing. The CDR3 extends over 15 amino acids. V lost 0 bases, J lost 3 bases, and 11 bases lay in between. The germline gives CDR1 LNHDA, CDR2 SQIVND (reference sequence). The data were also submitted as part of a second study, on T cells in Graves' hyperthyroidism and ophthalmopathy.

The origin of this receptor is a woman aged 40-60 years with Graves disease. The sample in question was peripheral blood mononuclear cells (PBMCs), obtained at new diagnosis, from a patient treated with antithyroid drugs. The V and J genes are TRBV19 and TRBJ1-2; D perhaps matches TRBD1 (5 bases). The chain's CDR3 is CASSIDLRGYYGYTF. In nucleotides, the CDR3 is TGTGCCAGTAGTATAGATTTACGGGGGTACTATGGCTACACCTTC.